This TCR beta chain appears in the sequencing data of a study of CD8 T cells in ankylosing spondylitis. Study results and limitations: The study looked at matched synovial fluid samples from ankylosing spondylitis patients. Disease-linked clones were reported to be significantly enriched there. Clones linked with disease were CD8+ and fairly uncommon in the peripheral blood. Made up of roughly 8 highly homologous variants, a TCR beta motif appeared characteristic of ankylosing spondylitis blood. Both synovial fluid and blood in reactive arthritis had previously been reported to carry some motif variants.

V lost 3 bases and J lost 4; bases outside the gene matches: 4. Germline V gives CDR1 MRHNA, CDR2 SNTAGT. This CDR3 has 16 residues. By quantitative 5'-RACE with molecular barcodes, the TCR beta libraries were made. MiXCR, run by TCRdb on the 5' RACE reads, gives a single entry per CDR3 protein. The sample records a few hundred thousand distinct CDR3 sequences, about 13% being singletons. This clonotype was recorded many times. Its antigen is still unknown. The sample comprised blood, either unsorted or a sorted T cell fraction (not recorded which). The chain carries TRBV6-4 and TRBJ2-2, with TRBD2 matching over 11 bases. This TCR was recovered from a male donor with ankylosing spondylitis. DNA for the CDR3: TGTGCCAGCAGTGAGCTAGCGGGAGGTAGCACCGGGGAGCTGTTTTTT. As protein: CASSELAGGSTGELFF.